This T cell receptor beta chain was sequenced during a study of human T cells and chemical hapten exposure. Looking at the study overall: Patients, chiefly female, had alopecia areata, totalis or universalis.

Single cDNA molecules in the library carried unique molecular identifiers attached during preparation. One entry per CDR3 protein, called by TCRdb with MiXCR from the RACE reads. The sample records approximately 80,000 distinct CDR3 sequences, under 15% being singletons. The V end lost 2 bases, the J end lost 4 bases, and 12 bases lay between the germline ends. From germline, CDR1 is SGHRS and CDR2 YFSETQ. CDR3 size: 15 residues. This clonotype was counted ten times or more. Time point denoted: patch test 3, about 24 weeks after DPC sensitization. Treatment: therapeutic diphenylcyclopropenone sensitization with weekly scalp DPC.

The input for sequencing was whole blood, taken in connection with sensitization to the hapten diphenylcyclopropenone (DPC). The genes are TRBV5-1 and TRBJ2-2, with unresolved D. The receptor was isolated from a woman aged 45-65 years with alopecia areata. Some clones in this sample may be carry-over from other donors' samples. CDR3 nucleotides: TGCGCCAGCAGCTTCCAGCTGGGTGGCACCGGGGAGCTGTTTTTT. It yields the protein CASSFQLGGTGELFF.